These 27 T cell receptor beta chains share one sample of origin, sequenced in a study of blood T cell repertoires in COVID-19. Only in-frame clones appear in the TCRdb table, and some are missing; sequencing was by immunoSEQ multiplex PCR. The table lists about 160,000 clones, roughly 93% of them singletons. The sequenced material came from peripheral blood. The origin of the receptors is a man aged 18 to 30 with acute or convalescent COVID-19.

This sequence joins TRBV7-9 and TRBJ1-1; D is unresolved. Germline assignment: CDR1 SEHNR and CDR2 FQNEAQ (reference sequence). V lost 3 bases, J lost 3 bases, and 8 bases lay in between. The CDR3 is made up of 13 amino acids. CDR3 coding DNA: TGTGCCAGCAGCTTGCTTCAGGACACTGAAGCTTTCTTT. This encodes CASSLLQDTEAFF.

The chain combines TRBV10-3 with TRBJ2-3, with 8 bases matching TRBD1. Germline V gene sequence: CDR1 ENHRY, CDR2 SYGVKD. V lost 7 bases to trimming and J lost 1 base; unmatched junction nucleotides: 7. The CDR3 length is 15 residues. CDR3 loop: CAITRAGQGTDTQYF. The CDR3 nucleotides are TGTGCCATCACCAGGGCGGGACAGGGCACAGATACGCAGTATTTT.

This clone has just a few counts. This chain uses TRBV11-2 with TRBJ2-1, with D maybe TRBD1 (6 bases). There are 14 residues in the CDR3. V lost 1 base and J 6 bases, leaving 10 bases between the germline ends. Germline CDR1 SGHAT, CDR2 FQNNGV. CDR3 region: CASSLAVGGNEQFF. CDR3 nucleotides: TGTGCCAGCAGCTTAGCAGTAGGGGGCAATGAGCAGTTCTTC.

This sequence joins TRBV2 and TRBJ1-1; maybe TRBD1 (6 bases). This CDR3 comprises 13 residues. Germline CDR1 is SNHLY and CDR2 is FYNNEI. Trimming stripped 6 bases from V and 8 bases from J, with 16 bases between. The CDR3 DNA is TGTGCCAGCAGCGTCGCCCCAGGGACAGAAGCTTTCTTT. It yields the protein CASSVAPGTEAFF.

DNA for the CDR3: TGTGCCAGCAGTTTATCGACTGGAGGGTCCGGGGAGCTGTTTTTT. The encoded protein is CASSLSTGGSGELFF. The chain combines TRBV27 with TRBJ2-2; perhaps TRBD2 as D (6 bases). CDR1 and CDR2 (germline): MNHEY, SMNVEV (reference sequence). The CDR3 runs to 15 residues. Trimming pared 0 bases from V and 6 bases from J, leaving 11 bases between.

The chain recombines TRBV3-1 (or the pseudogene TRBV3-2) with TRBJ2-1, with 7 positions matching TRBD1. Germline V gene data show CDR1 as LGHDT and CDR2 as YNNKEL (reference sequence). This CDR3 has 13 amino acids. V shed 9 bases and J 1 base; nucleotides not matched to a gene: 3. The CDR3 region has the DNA TGTGCCAGTGAACAGGGGTCCTACAATGAGCAGTTCTTC. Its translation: CASEQGSYNEQFF.

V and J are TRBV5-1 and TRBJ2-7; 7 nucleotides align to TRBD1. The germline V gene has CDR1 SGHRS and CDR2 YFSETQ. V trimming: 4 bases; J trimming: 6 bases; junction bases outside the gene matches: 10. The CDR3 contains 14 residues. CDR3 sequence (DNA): TGCGCCAGCAGCCACGACAGGGAGCGATCCGAGCAGTACTTC. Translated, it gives CASSHDRERSEQYF.

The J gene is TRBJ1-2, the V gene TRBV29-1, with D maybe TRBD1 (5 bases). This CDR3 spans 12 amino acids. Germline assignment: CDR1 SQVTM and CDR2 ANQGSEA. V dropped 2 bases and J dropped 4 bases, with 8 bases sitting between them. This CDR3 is CSVESDSYGYTF. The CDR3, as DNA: TGCAGCGTTGAATCCGACAGCTATGGCTACACCTTC.

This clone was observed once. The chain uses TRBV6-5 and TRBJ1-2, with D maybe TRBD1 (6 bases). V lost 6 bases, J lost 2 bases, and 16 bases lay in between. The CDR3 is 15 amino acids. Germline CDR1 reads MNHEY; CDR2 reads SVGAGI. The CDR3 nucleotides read TGTGCCAGCAGCCTACAGGGCAGCACCAACTATGGCTACACCTTC. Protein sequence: CASSLQGSTNYGYTF.

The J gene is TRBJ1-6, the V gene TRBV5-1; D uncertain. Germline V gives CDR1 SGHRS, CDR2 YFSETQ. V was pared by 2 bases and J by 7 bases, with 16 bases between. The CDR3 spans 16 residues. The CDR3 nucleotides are TGCGCCAGCAGCTTTGGAGAGGGCGCCCGAAATTCACCCCTCCACTTT. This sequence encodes CASSFGEGARNSPLHF.

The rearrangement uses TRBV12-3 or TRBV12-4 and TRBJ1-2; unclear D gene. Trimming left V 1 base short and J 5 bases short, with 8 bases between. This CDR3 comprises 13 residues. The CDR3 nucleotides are TGTGCCAGCAGTTTAGGGCGAGGGTATGGCTACACCTTC. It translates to CASSLGRGYGYTF.

This chain's CDR3 is CASSRANYGYTF. For the CDR3, the DNA is TGTGCCAGCAGCCGAGCTAACTATGGCTACACCTTC. The J gene is TRBJ1-2, the V gene TRBV27; D not certain. The CDR3 has 12 residues. Germline V lookup: CDR1 MNHEY, CDR2 SMNVEV (reference sequence). The V end was cut by 6 bases, the J end by 0 bases, with 5 bases between.

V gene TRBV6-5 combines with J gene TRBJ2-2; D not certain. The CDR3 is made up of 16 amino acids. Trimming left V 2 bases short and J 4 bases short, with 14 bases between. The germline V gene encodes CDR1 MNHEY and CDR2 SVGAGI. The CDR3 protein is CASSYRGTRGTGELFF. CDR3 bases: TGTGCCAGCAGTTACCGTGGAACCCGAGGCACCGGGGAGCTGTTTTTT.

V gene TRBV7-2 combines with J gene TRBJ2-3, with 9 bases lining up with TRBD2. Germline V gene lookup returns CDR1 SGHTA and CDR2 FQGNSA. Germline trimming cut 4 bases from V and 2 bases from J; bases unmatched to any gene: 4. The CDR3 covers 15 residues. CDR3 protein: CASSSGTSFTDTQYF. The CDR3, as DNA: TGTGCCAGCAGCTCCGGGACTAGCTTCACAGATACGCAGTATTTT.

The CDR3 region is CASSYEGAKSPLHF. For the CDR3, the DNA is TGTGCCAGCAGTTACGAGGGGGCTAAATCACCCCTCCACTTT. The chain couples TRBV6-5 to TRBJ1-6, with TRBD1 matching over 7 bases. Per the germline V gene, CDR1 is MNHEY and CDR2 is SVGAGI. The trim removed 2 bases at V and 10 bases at J, leaving 5 bases unmatched. There are 14 residues in the CDR3.

The CDR3 nucleotides read TGTGCCAGCACCCGGGGGACAGGGGGTAGCTCCTACGAGCAGTACTTC. Its translation is CASTRGTGGSSYEQYF. The chain is built from TRBV3-1 (or the pseudogene TRBV3-2) and TRBJ2-7, with 11 bases identical to TRBD1. This CDR3 has 16 amino acids. The germline gives CDR1 LGHDT, CDR2 YNNKEL (reference sequence). V shed 7 bases and J 0 bases; nucleotides not matched to a gene: 8.

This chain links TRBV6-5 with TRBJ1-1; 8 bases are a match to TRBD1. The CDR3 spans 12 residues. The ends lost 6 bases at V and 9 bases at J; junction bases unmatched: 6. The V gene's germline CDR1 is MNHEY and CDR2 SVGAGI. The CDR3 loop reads CASSPGQGKAFF. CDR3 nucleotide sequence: TGTGCCAGCAGCCCCGGACAGGGCAAAGCTTTCTTT.

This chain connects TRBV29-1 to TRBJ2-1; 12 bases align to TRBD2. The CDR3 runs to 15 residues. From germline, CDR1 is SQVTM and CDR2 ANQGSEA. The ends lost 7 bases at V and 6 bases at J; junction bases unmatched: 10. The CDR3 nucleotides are TGCAGCGCCCGACTAGCGGGAGAATGGGGCAATGAGCAGTTCTTC. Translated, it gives CSARLAGEWGNEQFF.

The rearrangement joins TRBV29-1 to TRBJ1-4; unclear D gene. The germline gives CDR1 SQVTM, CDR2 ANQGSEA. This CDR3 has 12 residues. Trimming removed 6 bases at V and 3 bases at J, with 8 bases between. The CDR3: CSVQWANEKLFF. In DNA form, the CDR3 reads TGCAGCGTACAGTGGGCTAATGAAAAACTGTTTTTT.

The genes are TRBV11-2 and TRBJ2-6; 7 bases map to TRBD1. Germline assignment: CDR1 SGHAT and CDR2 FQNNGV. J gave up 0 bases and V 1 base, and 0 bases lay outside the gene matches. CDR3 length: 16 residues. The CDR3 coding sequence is TGTGCCAGCAGCTTAGGGACAGGCTCTGGGGCCAACGTCCTGACTTTC. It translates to CASSLGTGSGANVLTF.

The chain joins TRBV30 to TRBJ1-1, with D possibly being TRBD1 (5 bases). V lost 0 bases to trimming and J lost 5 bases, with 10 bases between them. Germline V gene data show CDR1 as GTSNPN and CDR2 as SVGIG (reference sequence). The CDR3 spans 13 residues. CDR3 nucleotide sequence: TGTGCCTGGAGTGTAGGCCGGGGGACTGAAGCTTTCTTT. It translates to CAWSVGRGTEAFF.

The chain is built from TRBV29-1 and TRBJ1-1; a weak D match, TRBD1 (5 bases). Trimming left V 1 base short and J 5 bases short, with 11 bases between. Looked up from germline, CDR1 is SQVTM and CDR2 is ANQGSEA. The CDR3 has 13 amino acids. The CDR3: CSVEVLGGTEAFF. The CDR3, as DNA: TGCAGCGTTGAAGTGTTGGGGGGGACTGAAGCTTTCTTT.

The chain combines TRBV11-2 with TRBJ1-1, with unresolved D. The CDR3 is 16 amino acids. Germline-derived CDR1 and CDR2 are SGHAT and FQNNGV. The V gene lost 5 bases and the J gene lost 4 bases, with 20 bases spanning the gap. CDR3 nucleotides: TGTGCCAGCAGCCGAGCCGATCCCGGGTGGAGCACTGAAGCTTTCTTT. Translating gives CASSRADPGWSTEAFF.

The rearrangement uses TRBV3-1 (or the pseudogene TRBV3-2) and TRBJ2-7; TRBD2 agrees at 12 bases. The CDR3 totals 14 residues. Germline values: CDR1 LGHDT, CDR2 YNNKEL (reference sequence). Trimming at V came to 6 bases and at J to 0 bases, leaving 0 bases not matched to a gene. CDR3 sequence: CASRTSGSSYEQYF. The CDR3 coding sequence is TGTGCCAGCAGGACTAGCGGGAGCTCCTACGAGCAGTACTTC.

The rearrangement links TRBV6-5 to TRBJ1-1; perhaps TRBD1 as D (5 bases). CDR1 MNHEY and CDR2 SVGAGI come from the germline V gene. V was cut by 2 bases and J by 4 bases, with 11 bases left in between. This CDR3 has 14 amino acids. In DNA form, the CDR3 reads TGTGCCAGCAGTTACGTGGGGGGTATCACTGAAGCTTTCTTT. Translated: CASSYVGGITEAFF.

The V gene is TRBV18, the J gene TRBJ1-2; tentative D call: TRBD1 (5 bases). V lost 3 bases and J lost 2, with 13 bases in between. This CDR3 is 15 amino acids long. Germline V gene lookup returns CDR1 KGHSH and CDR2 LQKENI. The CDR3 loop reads CASSPSGIQNYGYTF. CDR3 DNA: TGTGCCAGCTCACCTTCAGGGATCCAGAACTATGGCTACACCTTC.

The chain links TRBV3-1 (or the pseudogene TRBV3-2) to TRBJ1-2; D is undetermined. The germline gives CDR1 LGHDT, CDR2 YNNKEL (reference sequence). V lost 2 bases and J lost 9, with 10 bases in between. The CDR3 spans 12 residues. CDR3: CASSQHGSSYTF. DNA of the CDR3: TGTGCCAGCAGCCAACACGGGTCGAGCTACACCTTC.